Below are 4 T cell receptor beta chains sequenced from a single sample in a study of regulatory T cells in long-lasting Graves disease. This sample's time point: persistent/refractory GD, antithyroid drugs over 5 years with positive TRAb. PBMC RNA served as the TCR library source. Building of the TCR beta libraries involved iRepertoire HTBI primers and Arm-PCR of CDR3 regions. A single record per CDR3 protein comes from TCRdb applying MiXCR to the multiplex PCR reads. The table includes 360,000 or so distinct CDR3 sequences, 23% detected once. The sample here was peripheral blood mononuclear cells (PBMCs), taken when the disease was refractory, from a patient treated with antithyroid drugs. The receptors were sampled from a woman aged 40-49 years with Graves disease.

At least ten counts were recorded for this clonotype. This sequence joins TRBV5-1 and TRBJ1-6, with unresolved D. CDR3 length equals 14 residues. Trimming removed 0 bases from V and 7 bases from J, with 8 bases in between. Germline lookup yields CDR1 SGHRS and CDR2 YFSETQ. Here the CDR3 reads CASSLEGLNSPLHF. The CDR3 nucleotides are TGCGCCAGCAGCTTGGAAGGGTTGAATTCACCCCTCCACTTT.

This clonotype was seen more than once but under ten times. Its ends do not fully match the called genes, so a read error is possible. The chain joins TRBV3-1 to TRBJ1-1; no clear D gene. This CDR3 contains 17 residues. The V gene's germline CDR1 is LGHDT and CDR2 YNNKEL (reference sequence). This CDR3 is CASSQEPAGRMKTEAFF. In DNA form, the CDR3 reads TGTGCCAGCAGCCAAGAGCCTGCGGGAAGGATGAAGACTGAAGCTTTCTTT.

This chain links TRBV19 with TRBJ2-1, with TRBD2 identical over 12 bases. Germline CDR1 is LNHDA and CDR2 is SQIVND (reference sequence). J was trimmed by 7 bases and V by 3 bases; bases with no gene match: 1. The CDR3 has 14 residues. The DNA of the CDR3 is TGTGCCAGTAGTATGGGGACTAGCGGGAATGAGCAGTTCTTC. Protein: CASSMGTSGNEQFF.

In its sample, this clonotype was seen many times. The genes are TRBV12-3 or TRBV12-4 and TRBJ1-5; D possibly corresponds to TRBD1 (6 bases). V was cut by 4 bases and J by 11 bases, with 21 bases left in between. The CDR3 length is 15 residues. Here the CDR3 reads CASSSTGQFRGAQHF. The CDR3 DNA is TGTGCCAGCAGTTCAACCGGACAGTTCAGAGGGGCCCAGCATTTT.